A selection of T cell receptor beta chains follows, all from one sample in a study of T cells expressing NK-cell markers. No DNA is given; TCRdb re-called the 5' RACE reads and lists each CDR3 protein once. This table holds a few hundred thousand distinct CDR3 sequences. The specimen sequenced was blood T cells: a sorted CD56 or NKG2C T cell subset, CD4+ or CD8+ T cells, or bulk PBMC T cells (not recorded which). The source of these receptors is a man aged 18-69 years in good health. Each CDR3 is given with its conserved first and last residue.

J gene,V gene,CDR3 protein
TRBJ1-6,TRBV27,CASSLYQGAAYNSPLHF
TRBJ1-1,TRBV5-5,CASSSRTGLTEAFF
TRBJ1-2,TRBV29-1,CSVLGYYGYTF
TRBJ1-2,TRBV3-1,CASSRTNNGYTF
TRBJ1-5,TRBV21-1,CASSLPGQGAGYSNQPQHF
TRBJ2-3,TRBV20-1,CSARAGELKRDTQYF
TRBJ2-7,TRBV5-1,CASSFQPPPGSYEQYF
TRBJ2-3,TRBV24-1,CATSDSPLGQGARDTQYF
TRBJ2-4,TRBV14,CASSHITDSKNIQYF
TRBJ1-2,TRBV13,CASSGTGGAYGGYTF
TRBJ2-1,TRBV11-2,CASSFIRQGRHNEQFF
TRBJ2-1,TRBV18,CASSLSLTGDEQFF
TRBJ1-6,TRBV25-1,CASSGDTGNSPLHF
TRBJ2-2,TRBV7-2,CASSLVAAGANTGELFF
TRBJ1-2,TRBV6-6,CASKLDGNYGYTF
TRBJ2-7,TRBV27,CASQAHQGQGTYEQYF
TRBJ1-1,TRBV20-1,CSVRDRGIWAFF
TRBJ2-7,TRBV13,CASSSRRDRDLEQYF
TRBJ2-4,TRBV18,CASSPSTGSDIQYF
TRBJ2-5,TRBV7-8,CASNSGFSWGGHRETQYF
TRBJ2-1,TRBV7-9,CASSLDPAINNEQFF
TRBJ2-5,TRBV5-5,CASSFGPEGQFQETQYF
TRBJ2-1,TRBV5-1,CASSLEAGGRGNEQFF
TRBJ2-1,TRBV11-3,CASSAQGMSSYNEQFF
TRBJ1-5,TRBV4-2,CASSQVGAGVQPQHF
TRBJ2-7,TRBV6-5,CASSYSLGGYEQYF
TRBJ2-1,TRBV6-4,CAGDRANEQFF
TRBJ1-5,TRBV2,CASRPDEVRNQPQHF
TRBJ1-2,TRBV2,CASSGGQYYGYTF
TRBJ2-1,TRBV19,CASSRQQDNEQFF
TRBJ2-5,TRBV6-1,CATRLGGTGTQYF
TRBJ2-1,TRBV7-6,CASSDWTLNEQFF
TRBJ2-3,TRBV14,CASSQRYTDTQYF
TRBJ2-1,TRBV6-1,CASRRDRRIGNEQFF
TRBJ2-2,TRBV11-3,CASSFRDRMNTGELFF
TRBJ2-7,TRBV9,CASSVTQGLSEQYF
TRBJ1-4,TRBV20-1,CSAFFRGGEKLFF
TRBJ2-5,TRBV20-1,CSASFFGGGTQETQYF
TRBJ1-3,TRBV11-2,CASSSSGQGVGNTIYF
TRBJ1-5,TRBV11-2,CASSLGDTVNQPQHF
TRBJ2-5,TRBV5-1,CASSLKSGETQYF
TRBJ2-7,TRBV5-5,CASSFPPLGQSYEQYF
TRBJ1-2,TRBV7-9,CASSLANGLGYTF
TRBJ2-1,TRBV6-1,CASRISGGHNEQFF
TRBJ1-2,TRBV6-6,CASSLTGRKGYTF
TRBJ1-5,TRBV30,CAWSATRDRGRHF
TRBJ2-7,TRBV5-6,CASSLLDKKYEQYF
TRBJ2-2,TRBV7-9,CASSSREHDSGELFF
TRBJ1-3,TRBV25-1,CASRGWQNSGNTIYF
TRBJ2-1,TRBV28,CASSSPHGGGTNNEQFF
TRBJ2-3,TRBV9,CASSTDPSTDTQYF
TRBJ2-5,TRBV20-1,CSVYGRSETQYF
TRBJ1-4,TRBV6-1,CASSEGGRVTEKLFF
TRBJ2-3,TRBV12-3/TRBV12-4,CASSLRRVHTQYF
TRBJ2-4,TRBV7-2,CASSRTPSGVNIQYF